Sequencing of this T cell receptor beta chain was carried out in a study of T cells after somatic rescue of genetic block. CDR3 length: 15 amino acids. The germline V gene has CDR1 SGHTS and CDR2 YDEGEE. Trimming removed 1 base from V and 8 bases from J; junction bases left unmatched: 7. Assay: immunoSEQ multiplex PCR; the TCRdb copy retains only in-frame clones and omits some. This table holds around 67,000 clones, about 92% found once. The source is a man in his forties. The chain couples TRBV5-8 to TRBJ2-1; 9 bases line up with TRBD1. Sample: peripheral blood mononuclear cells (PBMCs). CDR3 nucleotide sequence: TGTGCCAGCAGCTTGAACGGACAGGGGATTGATGAGCAGTTCTTC. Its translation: CASSLNGQGIDEQFF. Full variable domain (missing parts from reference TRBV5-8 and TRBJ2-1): EAGVTQSPTHLIKTRGQQATLRCSPISGHTSVYWYQQALGLGLQFLLWYDEGEERNRGNFPPRFSGRQFPNYSSELNVNALELEDSALYLCASSLNGQGIDEQFFGPGTRLTVL.